This entry concerns a single T cell receptor (beta chain). Its target is unknown. The sample originates from a study of shared clonotypes between healthy human individuals. The length of the CDR3 is 13 residues. V lost 2 bases, J lost 9 bases, and 13 bases lay in between. The germline V gene encodes CDR1 MDHEN and CDR2 SYDVKM. Study-wide results and limits: Relative to their counterparts shared across all four donors, non-shared clonotypes exhibited diminished generation probabilities.

Sequencing used immunoSEQ multiplex PCR; TCRdb keeps in-frame clones, though not all of them. Of roughly 700,000 clones in the sample, over 65% were seen once. This chain links TRBV28 with TRBJ1-2; D is ambiguous. Sequencing used memory CD4+ T cells sorted from blood. The subset: CD45RA-negative fraction. The clonotype was recovered from a young woman in good health. The CDR3 sequence: CASSLSNWESYTF. CDR3 coding DNA: TGTGCCAGCAGTTTAAGTAATTGGGAAAGCTACACCTTC.